This T cell receptor beta chain came from a study of shared clonotypes between healthy human individuals. Naive CD8 cells lacked CD45RO, underwent positive selection for CCR7 and left out terminally differentiated effector memory CD45RA+ cells. A remark on this clone: Its antigen remains unknown. Additional DNA sequences in this sample encode the identical CDR3.

General observations from the study: Naive CD4 clonotype sharing across a few donors was 4% to 5%. Relative to memory subsets, naive subsets generally showed larger estimated richness.

Sequenced by immunoSEQ multiplex PCR; TCRdb stores in-frame clones only, minus some. The table records some 2.1 million clones, around 93% of them present only once. Germline CDR1 MNHEY, CDR2 SVGAGI. V was clipped by 2 bases and J by 2 bases, with 10 bases between them. The CDR3 loop spans 14 amino acids. Sequences were obtained from naive CD8+ T cells from PBMCs. This chain connects TRBV6-5 to TRBJ2-7; tentatively, D is TRBD1 or TRBD2 (5 bases each). The clonotype originates from a man younger than 35 in good health. Some clones in this sample may be carry-over from other donors' samples. The CDR3 spells CASSYLVGAYEQYF. The CDR3 DNA reads TGTGCCAGCAGTTACCTGGTGGGGGCCTACGAGCAGTACTTC.